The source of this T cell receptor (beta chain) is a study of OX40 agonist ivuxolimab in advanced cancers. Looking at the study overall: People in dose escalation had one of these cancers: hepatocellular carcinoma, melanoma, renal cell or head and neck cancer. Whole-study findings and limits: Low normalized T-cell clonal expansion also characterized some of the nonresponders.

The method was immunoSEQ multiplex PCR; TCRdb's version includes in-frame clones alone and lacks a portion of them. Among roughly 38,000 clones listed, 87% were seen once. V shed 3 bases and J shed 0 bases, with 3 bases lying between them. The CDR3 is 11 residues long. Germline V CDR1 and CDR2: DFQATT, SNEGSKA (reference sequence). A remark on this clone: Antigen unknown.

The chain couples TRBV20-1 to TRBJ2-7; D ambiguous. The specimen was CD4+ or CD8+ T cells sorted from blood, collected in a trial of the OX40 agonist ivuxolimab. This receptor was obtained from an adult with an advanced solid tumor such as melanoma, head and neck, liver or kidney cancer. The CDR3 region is CSASSSYEQYF. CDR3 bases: TGCAGTGCTAGTAGCTCCTACGAGCAGTACTTC.